The present T cell receptor beta chain was sequenced within a study of cytomegalovirus exposure and HLA in healthy donors. Germline loops: CDR1 KGHSH, CDR2 LQKENI. V trimming: 6 bases; J trimming: 1 base; junction bases outside the gene matches: 6. This CDR3 region has 16 residues. TCRdb's table, derived via immunoSEQ multiplex PCR, lists solely in-frame clones and lacks some. The sample has 120,000 or so clones; about 90% are singletons. This clone was found once. The source of this sequence is a woman aged 18-29 years in good health and CMV-seronegative. This sequence joins TRBV18 and TRBJ1-1; TRBD1 matches 12 bases. Sequenced material: PBMCs. CDR3 nucleotides: TGTGCCAGCTCCCACGGGGACAGGGGGCGGAACACTGAAGCTTTCTTT. Translated, it gives CASSHGDRGRNTEAFF.